This TCR beta chain was recorded in a study of T cell changes during pregnancy in multiple sclerosis. CDR3 length: 12 residues. Germline V lookup: CDR1 SQVTM, CDR2 ANQGSEA. Deletions cut 6 bases from V and 2 bases from J, with 10 bases between. TCRdb's table, derived via immunoSEQ multiplex PCR, lists solely in-frame clones and lacks some. The sample yields about 28,000 clones, 80% to 90% seen once. The specimen was CD4+ T cells from peripheral blood mononuclear cells, collected in the second trimester of pregnancy. This chain uses TRBV29-1 with TRBJ1-2, with a tentative D call TRBD1 (6 bases). This receptor was obtained from a female donor with multiple sclerosis, enrolled in a pregnancy study. Written as DNA, the CDR3 is TGCAGCGTCACAACAGGGAACTATGGCTACACCTTC. It specifies CSVTTGNYGYTF.